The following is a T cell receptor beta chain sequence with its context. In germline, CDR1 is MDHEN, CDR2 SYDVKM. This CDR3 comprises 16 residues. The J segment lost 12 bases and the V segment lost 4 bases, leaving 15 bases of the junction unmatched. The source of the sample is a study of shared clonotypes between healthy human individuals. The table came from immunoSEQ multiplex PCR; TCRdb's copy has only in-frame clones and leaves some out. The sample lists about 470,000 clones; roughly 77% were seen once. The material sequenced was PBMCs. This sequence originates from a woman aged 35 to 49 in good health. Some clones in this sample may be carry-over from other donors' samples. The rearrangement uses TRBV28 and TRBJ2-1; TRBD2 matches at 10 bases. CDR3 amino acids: CASSSQREGLGSGQFF. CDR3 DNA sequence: TGTGCCAGCAGTTCCCAGCGGGAGGGCCTTGGTTCGGGGCAGTTCTTC.